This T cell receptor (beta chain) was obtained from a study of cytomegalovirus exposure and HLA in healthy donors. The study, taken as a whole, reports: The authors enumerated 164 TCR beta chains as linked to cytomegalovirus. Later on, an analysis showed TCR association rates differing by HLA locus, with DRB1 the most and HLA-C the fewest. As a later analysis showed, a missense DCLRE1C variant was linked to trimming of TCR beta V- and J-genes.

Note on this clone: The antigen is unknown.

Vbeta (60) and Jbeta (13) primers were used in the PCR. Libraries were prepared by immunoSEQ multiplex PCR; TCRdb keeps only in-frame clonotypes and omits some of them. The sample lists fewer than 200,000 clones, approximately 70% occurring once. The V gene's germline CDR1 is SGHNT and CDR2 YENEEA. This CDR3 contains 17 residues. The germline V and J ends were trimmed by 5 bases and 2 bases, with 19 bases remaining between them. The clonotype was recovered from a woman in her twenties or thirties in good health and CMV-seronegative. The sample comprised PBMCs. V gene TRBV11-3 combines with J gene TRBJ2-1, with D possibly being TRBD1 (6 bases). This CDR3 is CASSPRLGQRPYNEQFF. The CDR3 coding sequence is TGTGCCAGCAGCCCCCGACTTGGACAGCGACCCTACAATGAGCAGTTCTTC.